This is a list of T cell receptor beta chains from one sample in a study of cytomegalovirus exposure and HLA in healthy donors. Profiling relied on immunoSEQ multiplex PCR, and the TCRdb table lists in-frame clones only, not all of them. The repertoire holds roughly 170,000 clones, approximately 80% seen once, with 6.5% to 8.5% in the top ten. Sequenced input: PBMCs. The receptors derive from a man aged 25-40 years in good health and CMV-seropositive. Each CDR3 is given with its conserved first and last residue. A D gene is named only where the DNA matches it firmly. Size values are once, few and many counts, or a class for expanded clones, and some rows have none.

J	V	size	D	CDR3	DNA
TRBJ2-7	TRBV18	few	NA	CASSPTTGEQYF	TGTGCCAGCTCACCTACCACCGGGGAGCAGTACTTC
TRBJ2-1	TRBV28	NA	NA	CASSKLVYNEQFF	TGTGCCAGCAGCAAACTAGTCTACAATGAGCAGTTCTTC
TRBJ2-7	TRBV5-1	NA	NA	CASSAAASSYEQYF	TGCGCCAGCAGTGCGGCTGCGAGCTCCTACGAGCAGTACTTC
TRBJ2-3	TRBV4-1	NA	TRBD2	CASSQGALAVSTDTQYF	TGCGCCAGCAGCCAAGGGGCCCTAGCGGTTAGCACAGATACGCAGTATTTT
TRBJ2-5	TRBV28	NA	NA	CASSLRREAGETQYF	TGTGCCAGCAGTTTACGGAGGGAGGCGGGGGAGACCCAGTACTTC
TRBJ1-1	TRBV7-2	NA	TRBD1	CASRGQANTEAFF	TGTGCCAGCAGGGGACAGGCGAACACTGAAGCTTTCTTT
TRBJ1-2	TRBV10-1	NA	TRBD1	CASSDGTGGGYTF	TGCGCCAGCAGCGACGGGACAGGGGGTGGCTACACCTTC
TRBJ1-1	TRBV28	once	NA	CASIIRAWGQGNTEAFF	TGTGCCAGCATTATAAGGGCGTGGGGGCAGGGGAACACTGAAGCTTTCTTT
TRBJ2-6	TRBV11-2	NA	NA	CASSQILGQPFSGANVLTF	TGTGCCAGCAGCCAAATACTGGGGCAGCCGTTCTCTGGGGCCAACGTCCTGACTTTC
TRBJ2-5	TRBV14	few	TRBD1	CASSHRDSYMETQYF	TGTGCCAGCAGCCATCGGGACAGTTATATGGAGACCCAGTACTTC
TRBJ1-4	TRBV27	NA	TRBD1	CASKTTGTGGEKLFF	TGTGCCAGCAAAACCACCGGGACAGGAGGCGAAAAACTGTTTTTT
TRBJ2-5	TRBV5-1	once	TRBD1	CASTPRTGLETQYF	TGCGCCAGCACCCCCAGGACAGGGTTAGAGACCCAGTACTTC
TRBJ2-7	TRBV5-1	once	TRBD2	CASSSRLAGAIYEQYF	TGCGCCAGCAGCTCACGACTAGCGGGGGCCATCTACGAGCAGTACTTC
TRBJ2-1	TRBV4-1	NA	TRBD2	CASSRTPGLAGGPYNEQFF	TGCGCCAGCAGCCGAACCCCGGGACTAGCGGGGGGGCCCTACAATGAGCAGTTCTTC
TRBJ2-5	TRBV2	NA	TRBD2	CASSPSGSFQETQYF	TGTGCCAGCAGCCCTAGCGGGAGTTTCCAAGAGACCCAGTACTTC
TRBJ1-6	TRBV9	NA	TRBD1	CASSTQGAHSPLHF	TGTGCCAGCAGCACCCAGGGGGCGCATTCACCCCTCCACTTT
TRBJ1-1	TRBV7-2	NA	TRBD1	CASSSAGGMNTEAFF	TGTGCCAGCAGCTCTGCAGGGGGCATGAACACTGAAGCTTTCTTT
TRBJ2-5	TRBV9	NA	TRBD2	CASSPLAGGVQETQYF	TGTGCCAGCAGCCCATTAGCGGGAGGTGTCCAAGAGACCCAGTACTTC
TRBJ1-6	TRBV7-2	NA	NA	CASSLEFRARLHF	TGTGCCAGCAGCTTAGAGTTCAGGGCCCGCCTCCACTTT
TRBJ1-1	TRBV29-1	NA	NA	CSVGRDGNTEAFF	TGCAGCGTTGGGAGGGACGGGAACACTGAAGCTTTCTTT
TRBJ1-1	TRBV19	NA	NA	CASSTFGGATEAFF	TGTGCCAGTAGTACGTTCGGGGGGGCCACTGAAGCTTTCTTT
TRBJ1-6	TRBV9	NA	NA	CASSAGGHDNSPLHF	TGTGCCAGCAGCGCCGGCGGGCATGATAATTCACCCCTCCACTTT
TRBJ2-5	TRBV28	NA	TRBD2	CASSFIFRTSAQETQYF	TGTGCCAGCAGTTTTATCTTTAGGACTAGCGCGCAAGAGACCCAGTACTTC
TRBJ1-4	TRBV6-5	NA	NA	CASSGAETGEKLFF	TGTGCCAGCAGTGGGGCGGAGACGGGCGAAAAACTGTTTTTT
TRBJ2-2	TRBV28	NA	NA	CASSLTYLSGNTGELFF	TGTGCCAGCAGTCTCACCTATTTGAGCGGGAACACCGGGGAGCTGTTTTTT
TRBJ1-2	TRBV5-1	NA	TRBD1	CASSLGRTGDYGYTF	TGCGCCAGCAGCTTGGGTAGGACAGGGGACTATGGCTACACCTTC
TRBJ1-3	TRBV6-1	NA	TRBD1	CASRTGVGNTIYF	TGTGCCAGCAGGACAGGGGTTGGAAACACCATATATTTT
TRBJ2-7	TRBV28	NA	NA	CASSFPRDPYEQYF	TGTGCCAGCAGTTTTCCGCGGGACCCCTACGAGCAGTACTTC
TRBJ2-1	TRBV6-1	once	NA	CASSETGGGSYNEQFF	TGTGCCAGCAGTGAAACAGGGGGGGGCTCCTACAATGAGCAGTTCTTC
TRBJ2-7	TRBV21-1	once	NA	CASRPGLAGAYEQYF	TGTGCCAGCCGGCCGGGACTAGCGGGGGCCTACGAGCAGTACTTC
TRBJ2-3	TRBV6-5	NA	TRBD2	CASSRLAGGLDTQYF	TGTGCCAGCAGTCGACTAGCGGGGGGGCTGGATACGCAGTATTTT
TRBJ2-4	TRBV28	once	TRBD1	CASSRTGAKNIQYF	TGTGCCAGCAGTCGGACAGGTGCCAAAAACATTCAGTACTTC
TRBJ1-6	TRBV5-8	NA	NA	CASSSGPYNSPLHF	TGTGCCAGCAGCTCAGGGCCATATAATTCACCCCTCCACTTT
TRBJ1-1	TRBV7-2	NA	NA	CASSYIRVGRNTEAFF	TGTGCCAGCAGCTACATCAGGGTGGGAAGAAACACTGAAGCTTTCTTT
TRBJ1-2	TRBV7-2	few	TRBD1	CASSGTGGSGYTF	TGTGCCAGCAGCGGGACAGGGGGCTCGGGCTACACCTTC
TRBJ2-2	TRBV11-3	NA	TRBD2	CASSFQAGGPITGELFF	TGTGCCAGCAGCTTCCAAGCGGGGGGGCCTATCACCGGGGAGCTGTTTTTT
TRBJ2-3	TRBV5-1	NA	TRBD1	CASSLRQGEDTQYF	TGCGCCAGCAGCTTACGACAGGGGGAGGATACGCAGTATTTT
TRBJ1-5	TRBV2	NA	NA	CASSEHIQPQHF	TGTGCCAGCAGTGAGCACATTCAGCCCCAGCATTTT
TRBJ2-3	TRBV19	few	NA	CASSIIASSTDTQYF	TGTGCCAGTAGTATAATAGCTAGCAGCACAGATACGCAGTATTTT
TRBJ2-1	TRBV5-1	NA	TRBD2	CASSPGLVGGEWYEQFF	TGCGCCAGCAGCCCTGGACTAGTTGGGGGGGAGTGGTATGAGCAGTTCTTC
TRBJ1-2	TRBV6-5	NA	NA	CASSYASRDGYTF	TGTGCCAGCAGTTACGCCTCCAGGGATGGCTACACCTTC